These T cell receptor beta chains were read from a single sample in a study of tumor-infiltrating lymphocytes in primary liver carcinoma. TCRdb fed the multiplex PCR reads into MiXCR, producing one record per CDR3 protein. Of roughly 100,000 distinct CDR3 sequences listed, under 70% are singletons. Sequenced: liver tumor tissue from sampling region 2. These receptor sequences come from a woman between 55 and 75 years old with primary liver carcinoma and hepatitis B virus infection. The CDR3 runs from the conserved cysteine through the conserved F or W. D genes are given only for firm matches. For some rows the clone size is stated as once, few or many, or as a class when expanded; others skip it.

CDR3: CAGSYSSDNEQFF
DNA: TGTGCCGGCAGTTACTCGTCAGACAATGAACAGTTCTTC
size: -
J: TRBJ2-1
V: TRBV6-5
D: -

CDR3: CASSGIQGAYEQYF
DNA: TGTGCCAGCAGCGGTATACAGGGCGCCTACGAGCAGTACTTC
size: -
J: TRBJ2-7
V: TRBV2
D: -

CDR3: CASGLVLGDSAKNIQYF
DNA: TGTGCTAGTGGTTTGGTACTGGGGGATTCGGCCAAAAACATTCAGTACTTC
size: -
J: TRBJ2-4
V: TRBV12-5
D: -

CDR3: CASSPGVRKETQYF
DNA: TGCGCCAGCAGCCCAGGGGTTAGGAAAGAGACCCAGTACTTC
size: many
J: TRBJ2-5
V: TRBV5-1
D: -

CDR3: CVSSSGGVASYVQYF
DNA: TGTGTCAGCAGTTCCGGTGGTGTCGCTTCCTACGTGCAGTACTTC
size: -
J: TRBJ2-7
V: TRBV6-5
D: -

CDR3: CASSLAGTYEQYF
DNA: TGTGCCAGCAGCTTAGCAGGGACCTACGAGCAGTACTTC
size: -
J: TRBJ2-7
V: TRBV11-2
D: -

CDR3: CAGTPPTGNTEAFF
DNA: TGTGCCGGCACTCCTCCGACAGGGAACACTGAAGCTTTCTTT
size: once
J: TRBJ1-1
V: TRBV28
D: -

CDR3: CSVVDTGGETQYF
DNA: TGCAGCGTCGTGGACACGGGAGGGGAGACCCAGTACTTC
size: once
J: TRBJ2-5
V: TRBV29-1
D: TRBD2

CDR3: CTSSLGTPEGFYGHTF
DNA: TGTACCAGCAGCCTTGGGACACCGGAGGGGTTCTATGGCCACACCTTC
size: once
J: TRBJ1-2
V: TRBV11-2
D: -

CDR3: CARGLGTFDGYTF
DNA: TGTGCCAGAGGCCTGGGGACATTCGATGGCTACACCTTC
size: -
J: TRBJ1-2
V: TRBV28
D: -

CDR3: CVSSLHGQGASLDF
DNA: TGTGTCAGCAGTCTCCACGGACAGGGGGCCTCACTGGACTTC
size: -
J: TRBJ2-5
V: TRBV12-3/TRBV12-4
D: TRBD1

CDR3: CASSLALAGVVEQYF
DNA: TGTGCCAGCAGCTTAGCGCTAGCGGGAGTTGTCGAGCAGTACTTC
size: -
J: TRBJ2-7
V: TRBV7-8
D: TRBD2

CDR3: CSVESPGLASVSQETQYF
DNA: TGCAGCGTTGAAAGTCCGGGACTAGCAAGCGTGAGCCAGGAGACCCAGTACTTC
size: once
J: TRBJ2-5
V: TRBV29-1
D: TRBD2

CDR3: CVSSLPQGDNEQFF
DNA: TGTGTCAGCAGTTTGCCACAGGGAGACAATGAGCAGTTCTTC
size: -
J: TRBJ2-1
V: TRBV28
D: -

CDR3: CVGSMDREVDTQYF
DNA: TGTGTCGGCAGCATGGACCGGGAGGTAGATACGCAGTATTTT
size: -
J: TRBJ2-3
V: TRBV11-2
D: TRBD2

CDR3: CSVPQGAGQFF
DNA: TGCAGCGTGCCGCAGGGGGCGGGGCAGTTCTTC
size: many
J: TRBJ2-1
V: TRBV29-1
D: TRBD1

CDR3: CSVQNRGSYYEQYF
DNA: TGCAGCGTCCAGAATAGGGGCAGTTATTACGAGCAGTACTTC
size: many
J: TRBJ2-7
V: TRBV29-1
D: -

CDR3: CASSVSGANVLTF
DNA: TGTGCCAGCAGTGTCTCTGGGGCCAACGTCCTGACTTTC
size: many
J: TRBJ2-6
V: TRBV12-3/TRBV12-4
D: -

CDR3: CASRPGGRSYNEQFF
DNA: TGTGCCAGCAGACCTGGCGGGAGGTCCTACAATGAGCAGTTCTTC
size: medium-sized
J: TRBJ2-1
V: TRBV12-3/TRBV12-4
D: TRBD2

CDR3: CASSPSGSRYEQYF
DNA: TGTGCCAGCAGTCCGAGCGGGAGTAGGTACGAGCAGTACTTC
size: many
J: TRBJ2-7
V: TRBV12-3/TRBV12-4
D: TRBD2

CDR3: CASSLRSVRGQETQYF
DNA: TGCGCCAGCAGCTTGCGGTCAGTCAGGGGTCAAGAGACCCAGTACTTC
size: many
J: TRBJ2-5
V: TRBV5-1
D: -

CDR3: CASSFGGGTEAFF
DNA: TGTGCCAGCAGCTTTGGGGGGGGTACTGAAGCTTTCTTT
size: few
J: TRBJ1-1
V: TRBV7-9
D: -

CDR3: CTSSPGTYNSYEQYF
DNA: TGTACCAGTAGCCCCGGGACCTACAACTCCTACGAGCAGTACTTC
size: -
J: TRBJ2-7
V: TRBV6-5
D: -

CDR3: CASSLELVGYNERYF
DNA: TGTGCCAGCAGCTTAGAACTAGTGGGGTACAACGAGCGGTACTTC
size: -
J: TRBJ2-7
V: TRBV7-8
D: -

CDR3: CASRNLAGGETQYF
DNA: TGTGCCAGCAGAAACCTAGCGGGAGGAGAGACCCAGTACTTC
size: many
J: TRBJ2-5
V: TRBV28
D: TRBD2